These T cell receptor beta chains were read from a single sample in a study of T cell responses to AZD1222 COVID-19 vaccine. Only in-frame clones appear in the TCRdb table, and some are missing; sequencing was by immunoSEQ multiplex PCR. The table has some 170,000 clones, 85% to 90% seen once; the top ten hold about 4.1%. The material sequenced was peripheral blood, taken 28 days after the second dose of the MenACWY control vaccine. These receptors were taken from an adult who received the MenACWY meningococcal vaccine as a control. CDR3s include the opening cysteine and the closing phenylalanine or tryptophan. D genes are given only for firm matches. Rows give clone size only sometimes, using once, few, many, or a class for an expanded clone.

V gene,J gene,clone size,D gene,CDR3 protein
TRBV9,TRBJ2-1,.,.,CASSGGTGIYNEQFF
TRBV5-6,TRBJ2-7,.,.,CASSLVGSHEQYF
TRBV18,TRBJ2-3,.,.,CASSPSRAEGTDTQYF
TRBV7-9,TRBJ1-2,.,.,CASSHLQGRGVYGYTF
TRBV11-2,TRBJ2-7,.,.,CASSLGTQAPYEQYF
TRBV12-3/TRBV12-4,TRBJ1-2,.,.,CASSPERGGYTF
TRBV19,TRBJ2-1,.,TRBD2,CASTLAGRYNEQFF
TRBV4-1,TRBJ1-1,.,TRBD1,CASSQDDRGVTEAFF
TRBV4-3,TRBJ2-7,.,TRBD2,CASSHFRLAGRDEQYF
TRBV6-5,TRBJ1-3,.,TRBD1,CASSYAGQGGNTIYF
TRBV11-2,TRBJ1-2,.,.,CASSHSSFNYGYTF
TRBV10-3,TRBJ2-5,.,TRBD2,CAISGASGETQYF
TRBV10-3,TRBJ2-7,.,.,CAISETSGEQYF
TRBV28,TRBJ2-3,.,.,CASSPGTAGTDTQYF
TRBV6-5,TRBJ1-2,once,TRBD1,CASSYRTGGEYGYTF
TRBV19,TRBJ1-5,.,.,CASSIFYAAENQPQHF
TRBV30,TRBJ2-1,.,TRBD2,CAWSARGGRFYNEQFF
TRBV29-1,TRBJ2-5,.,TRBD2,CSGRTGVTSGSLETQYF